The rows below give T cell receptor beta chains drawn from one sample of a study of cytomegalovirus exposure and HLA in healthy donors. Only in-frame clones appear in the TCRdb table, and some are missing; sequencing was by immunoSEQ multiplex PCR. The profile shows roughly 100,000 clones, 83% of them singletons. The sample consisted of PBMCs. The receptors were gathered from a man younger than 35 in good health and CMV-seronegative. CDR3s leave out the opening cysteine and the closing phenylalanine or tryptophan.

v_gene,j_gene,CDR3aa
TRBV9,TRBJ2-7,ASSVFGATDEQY
TRBV18,TRBJ2-7,ASSPPSYEQY
TRBV6-1,TRBJ2-6,ASSEWVGQGPPSSGANVLT
TRBV7-7,TRBJ1-3,ASSLNPGSGNTIY
TRBV15,TRBJ2-3,ATSRGGGATDTQY
TRBV29-1,TRBJ2-1,SVVRSGMFNEQF
TRBV7-6,TRBJ2-3,ASSATGWDTDTQY
TRBV6-1,TRBJ2-5,ASSEPRGSGRGGTQY
TRBV28,TRBJ1-5,ATCLGTGNQPQH
TRBV14,TRBJ2-1,ASSPGQGRREQF
TRBV4-1,TRBJ2-5,ASSHSTGTSGEETQY
TRBV6-5,TRBJ2-7,ASTGTESYEQY
TRBV5-6,TRBJ2-7,ASSHGQGRDEQY
TRBV2,TRBJ2-4,ATGPSGSFGNIQY
TRBV19,TRBJ2-1,ASSIEGLVREQF
TRBV19,TRBJ1-5,ASSTPRRWQPQH
TRBV7-9,TRBJ2-7,SSSLSRVEQY
TRBV18,TRBJ1-2,ASTRRTGGPPNYGYT
TRBV9,TRBJ1-1,ASSVSAGSSEAF
TRBV28,TRBJ2-3,ASSLFLGGAADTQY
TRBV28,TRBJ2-7,ASKSWGLAGPSSYEQY
TRBV7-9,TRBJ1-1,SSSYQGANTEAF
TRBV27,TRBJ1-1,ASLAQSGIGTEAF
TRBV28,TRBJ1-3,ASSLRPRTGGDTIY
TRBV6-5,TRBJ1-1,ASRGALRNTEAF
TRBV6-5,TRBJ1-2,ASSYGQGTAGYT
TRBV5-1,TRBJ2-2,ASSFSSGRDTGELF
TRBV5-4,TRBJ2-7,ASSLGGSVPYEQY
TRBV2,TRBJ1-1,ASSRRDGRNTEAF